The 18 T cell receptor beta chains given below trace back to one sample, sequenced in a study of T cell responses to AZD1222 COVID-19 vaccine. Using immunoSEQ multiplex PCR, the repertoire was profiled, and TCRdb retains in-frame clones only, with some absent. The data contain about 130,000 clones, 84% of them seen just once; the ten biggest clones take up approximately 4%. Here the sequenced sample was peripheral blood, taken on day 0 of AZD1222 vaccination. These receptors all come from an adult in good health.

The chain couples TRBV7-6 to TRBJ2-3; D is possibly TRBD2 (6 bases). Germline CDR1 SGHVS, CDR2 FNYEAQ. The CDR3 has 16 amino acids. V dropped 5 bases and J dropped 2 bases, with 17 bases sitting between them. CDR3 DNA: TGTGCCAGCAGCCAAAGCCCGCGGGAAGCCACAGATACGCAGTATTTT. Protein sequence: CASSQSPREATDTQYF.

V gene TRBV5-1 combines with J gene TRBJ1-3; D is perhaps TRBD1 (5 bases). Germline V lookup: CDR1 SGHRS, CDR2 YFSETQ. Deletions cut 0 bases from V and 0 bases from J, with 13 bases between. The CDR3 consists of 17 residues. DNA of the CDR3: TGCGCCAGCAGCTTGGCCCAAACAGGTCTCTCTGGAAACACCATATATTTT. This sequence encodes CASSLAQTGLSGNTIYF.

This chain uses TRBV7-9 with TRBJ2-2; 8 positions agree with TRBD2. CDR1 and CDR2 from the germline V gene are SEHNR and FQNEAQ (reference sequence). This CDR3 is 15 amino acids long. The V and J ends lost 2 bases and 6 bases, in that order; junction bases with no gene match: 5. Here the CDR3 reads CASSLSLAGAGELFF. In DNA, the CDR3 is TGTGCCAGCAGCTTATCGCTAGCGGGCGCCGGGGAGCTGTTTTTT.

The V call is TRBV3-1 (or the pseudogene TRBV3-2), the J call TRBJ2-3, with D unclear. V shed 4 bases and J shed 6 bases, with 8 bases lying between them. The germline CDR1 and CDR2 sequences are LGHDT and YNNKEL (reference sequence). CDR3 length: 12 residues. CDR3 in amino acids: CASSRVQDTQYF. The CDR3 DNA reads as TGTGCCAGCAGCCGCGTGCAGGATACGCAGTATTTT.

This sequence joins TRBV30 and TRBJ2-2; TRBD1 aligns across 8 bases. The CDR3 consists of 15 residues. V shed 1 base, J shed 6 bases, and the junction held 7 bases outside the gene matches. CDR1 and CDR2 (germline): GTSNPN, SVGIG (reference sequence). The CDR3 DNA follows: TGTGCCTGGAGTGCCGCGGACAGGGCGTCCGGGGAGCTGTTTTTT. It codes for CAWSAADRASGELFF.

V usage is TRBV7-9 and J usage is TRBJ1-6; D call uncertain. The CDR3 has 17 amino acids. The germline gives CDR1 SEHNR, CDR2 FQNEAQ (reference sequence). V was cut by 5 bases and J by 5 bases, with 19 bases left in between. CDR3 in DNA: TGTGCCAGCAGCCCTATGCTTCCTGCAAGGGATAATTCACCCCTCCACTTT. Its protein product is CASSPMLPARDNSPLHF.

V usage is TRBV6-5 and J usage is TRBJ2-7; 9 bases match TRBD1. CDR3 length: 14 residues. V dropped 6 bases and J dropped 6; count of bases not matched to a gene: 9. Per germline, CDR1 MNHEY and CDR2 SVGAGI. CDR3 bases: TGTGCCAGCAGGGAGGCGGGACAGGGACGCGAGCAGTACTTC. Translation gives CASREAGQGREQYF.

CDR3 coding DNA: TGTGCCATCAGTGAGACATTAAATGGCTACACCTTC. It is translated as CAISETLNGYTF. The chain carries TRBV10-3 and TRBJ1-2; D unclear. Germline CDR1 is ENHRY and CDR2 is SYGVKD. V was cut by 2 bases and J by 6 bases, with 7 bases left in between. The CDR3 totals 12 residues.

As concerns this clone: Germline is not matched at one junction end, which may reflect a read error. The J gene is TRBJ1-1, the V gene TRBV12-3 or TRBV12-4; 8 bases are shared with TRBD1. This CDR3 comprises 13 residues. The CDR3 DNA reads as TGTGCCAGCAGGTTAGGGACAGGCGGTGAAGCTTTCTTT. This sequence encodes CASRLGTGGEAFF.

This clone was seen once. The chain joins TRBV7-9 to TRBJ2-7, with D possibly matching TRBD1 (5 bases). V gave up 5 bases and J gave up 5 bases, with 19 bases separating them. This CDR3 comprises 15 residues. Germline V gene lookup returns CDR1 SEHNR and CDR2 FQNEAQ (reference sequence). CDR3 bases: TGTGCCAGCAGCCGTCTTCTGGACACTGAGAACGAGCAGTACTTC. Amino acids: CASSRLLDTENEQYF.

The chain recombines TRBV3-1 (or the pseudogene TRBV3-2) with TRBJ1-4, with 7 bases aligning to TRBD1. The germline V gene has CDR1 LGHDT and CDR2 YNNKEL (reference sequence). After removal of 2 bases from V and 3 bases from J, the junction contained 3 bases not matched to a gene. This CDR3 contains 15 residues. The CDR3 DNA reads TGTGCCAGCAGCCAATCGAGGGGGCCTAATGAAAAACTGTTTTTT. Translated, it gives CASSQSRGPNEKLFF.

The genes are TRBV24-1 and TRBJ1-6; 7 positions agree with TRBD1. With V trimmed by 4 bases and J by 10 bases, 3 bases remained unmatched. The CDR3 contains 13 residues. Germline V lookup: CDR1 KGHDR, CDR2 SFDVKD. The CDR3 region is CATSETGSSPLHF. The DNA of the CDR3 is TGTGCCACCAGTGAGACAGGGAGCTCACCCCTCCACTTT.

This chain connects TRBV28 to TRBJ2-7; tentatively, D is TRBD1 or TRBD2 (5 bases each). This CDR3 is built from 15 residues. Trimming stripped 3 bases from V and 5 bases from J, with 17 bases between. Germline V gene lookup returns CDR1 MDHEN and CDR2 SYDVKM. The CDR3: CASSFRGRPPNEQYF. CDR3 DNA: TGTGCCAGCAGTTTTCGGGGCAGGCCCCCGAACGAGCAGTACTTC.

This clone appeared a single time. This rearrangement joins TRBV2 to TRBJ1-1; no definite D call. V gave up 6 bases and J gave up 0 bases, with 2 bases separating them. This CDR3 spans 11 amino acids. Germline loops: CDR1 SNHLY, CDR2 FYNNEI. The CDR3 nucleotides are TGTGCCAGCAGACTGAACACTGAAGCTTTCTTT. This translates into CASRLNTEAFF.

CDR3 in amino acids: CASSLEGSKNIQYF. The DNA of the CDR3 is TGTGCCAGCAGCTTGGAAGGCAGCAAAAACATTCAGTACTTC. The J gene is TRBJ2-4, the V gene TRBV5-6; D not certain. V was pared by 0 bases and J by 3 bases, with 7 bases between. The CDR3 loop spans 14 amino acids. Germline loops: CDR1 SGHDT, CDR2 YYEEEE.

The chain employs TRBV30 and TRBJ1-1, with D possibly TRBD1 on 6 matching bases. CDR3 size: 17 residues. Between the trimmed V and J ends, which lost 1 base and 4 bases, there was a span of 22 bases. Germline loops: CDR1 GTSNPN, CDR2 SVGIG (reference sequence). The CDR3 here is CAWSARGLKWIGTEAFF. CDR3 in DNA: TGTGCCTGGAGTGCCAGGGGTTTGAAGTGGATTGGCACTGAAGCTTTCTTT.

V is TRBV28 and J is TRBJ1-2, with D hard to call. Deletions cut 6 bases from V and 3 bases from J, with 8 bases between. CDR1 MDHEN and CDR2 SYDVKM come from the germline V gene. This CDR3 is built from 12 residues. CDR3 residues: CASRDFDYGYTF. Written as DNA, the CDR3 is TGTGCCAGCAGGGACTTCGACTATGGCTACACCTTC.

In nucleotides, the CDR3 is TGTGCCAGCAGTTCCGCGGCTATCGAATTGGGGGCGAATACTGAAGCTTTCTTT. Protein product: CASSSAAIELGANTEAFF. The rearrangement uses TRBV6-2 or TRBV6-3 and TRBJ1-1, with D possibly being TRBD1 (6 bases). V was shortened by 4 bases and J by 5 bases, with 26 bases between the two germline ends. The germline CDR1 and CDR2 sequences are MNHEY and SVGEGT. This CDR3 contains 18 residues.